A selection of T cell receptor beta chains follows, all from one sample in a study of T cell repertoires in cytomegalovirus infection. The antigens these receptors bind are not known. TCRdb itself ran the reads through MiXCR, one entry per CDR3 protein. The sample comprises 200,000 to 250,000 distinct CDR3 sequences, 35% to 40% of which are singletons, and around 60% rests with the top ten. Sequenced material: CD8+ T cells from cultured PBMCs, taken from culture after CMV antigen stimulation. The receptors derive from a human donor in good health (CMV status not recorded). Some clones in this sample may be carry-over from other donors' samples. Both conserved end residues are part of each CDR3. D genes are given only for firm matches. Some rows mark clone size as missing; the rest say once, few, many or name a class of expanded clone.

TRBV12-3/TRBV12-4	.	.	TRBJ1-2	CASSFRGHYGYTF	TGTGCCAGCAGTTTCCGGGGTCACTATGGCTACACCTTC
TRBV5-6	.	few	TRBJ2-7	CASSLVRRGHEQYF	TGTGCCAGCAGCTTGGTCAGGAGAGGACACGAGCAGTACTTC
TRBV4-2	.	many	TRBJ2-1	CASSQTGIGGLPSAAYNEQFF	TGTGCCAGCAGCCAAACAGGTATTGGGGGTTTACCCTCAGCAGCCTACAATGAGCAGTTCTTC
TRBV7-8	.	.	TRBJ1-4	CASSPRYMDEKLFF	TGTGCCAGCAGCCCCCGGTACATGGATGAAAAACTGTTTTTT
TRBV6-1	.	.	TRBJ2-3	CASKRTGTDTQYF	TGTGCCAGCAAGAGGACAGGCACAGATACGCAGTATTTT
TRBV7-3	.	few	TRBJ1-1	CASSPSPAYTEAFF	TGTGCCAGCAGCCCTAGCCCCGCTTACACTGAAGCTTTCTTT
TRBV4-2	.	.	TRBJ1-1	CASSQVGTLGKNTEAFF	TGTGCCAGCAGCCAAGTGGGAACCCTCGGAAAGAACACTGAAGCTTTCTTT
TRBV28	.	many	TRBJ1-2	CASSPGGYGYTF	TGTGCCAGCAGTCCGGGGGGATATGGCTACACCTTC
TRBV7-6	.	.	TRBJ2-3	CASSSLAGGRDTQYF	TGTGCCAGCAGCTCCCTCGCTGGGGGAAGAGATACGCAGTATTTT
TRBV29-1	.	.	TRBJ2-7	CSVELPSATYEQYF	TGCAGCGTTGAACTCCCGTCCGCCACCTACGAGCAGTACTTC
TRBV19	.	.	TRBJ1-1	CASSIDSVGSNIVEAFF	TGTGCCAGTAGTATAGATTCAGTTGGCAGTAATATTGTTGAAGCTTTCTTT
TRBV6-2/TRBV6-3	.	.	TRBJ1-1	CASSYSSAGSEAFF	TGTGCCAGCAGTTACTCGAGCGCGGGTTCTGAAGCTTTCTTT
TRBV5-8	.	.	TRBJ2-7	CASSYPGQPYEQYF	TGTGCCAGCAGCTACCCCGGACAGCCCTACGAGCAGTACTTC
TRBV15	.	.	TRBJ2-6	CATGGGAGANVLTF	TGTGCCACCGGGGGGGGCGCTGGGGCCAACGTCCTGACTTTC
TRBV27	TRBD2	.	TRBJ2-7	CASSLEQSGAYEQYF	TGTGCCAGCAGTTTGGAGCAGAGCGGGGCCTACGAGCAGTACTTC
TRBV7-9	TRBD2	.	TRBJ2-5	CASSFGTSDQETQYF	TGTGCCAGCAGCTTCGGGACTAGCGACCAAGAGACCCAGTACTTC
TRBV9	TRBD1	.	TRBJ2-1	CASSLDRVNEQFF	TGTGCCAGCAGCTTAGACAGGGTAAATGAGCAGTTCTTC
TRBV11-2	.	many	TRBJ2-2	CASSPTGAAGRPGELFF	TGTGCCAGCAGCCCCACCGGGGCGGCGGGCAGGCCCGGGGAGCTGTTTTTT
TRBV7-9	.	.	TRBJ2-7	CASSGRVGASSYEQYF	TGTGCCAGCAGTGGACGGGTCGGGGCCAGCTCCTACGAGCAGTACTTC
TRBV4-3	TRBD1	few	TRBJ1-1	CASSYGTGGSEAFF	TGCGCCAGCAGCTACGGGACAGGGGGTTCCGAAGCTTTCTTT
TRBV19	.	.	TRBJ2-7	CASSRGQGAVPHEQYF	TGTGCCAGTAGTAGAGGGCAGGGAGCAGTCCCCCACGAGCAGTACTTC
TRBV30	.	.	TRBJ1-1	CAWSVQTVNTEAFF	TGTGCCTGGAGTGTACAAACAGTGAACACTGAAGCTTTCTTT
TRBV12-3/TRBV12-4	.	.	TRBJ1-4	CASSLGGGRNEKLFF	TGTGCCAGCAGTTTAGGGGGGGGGCGTAATGAAAAACTGTTTTTT
TRBV29-1	.	.	TRBJ2-7	CSVGATGRHEQYF	TGCAGCGTTGGAGCGACAGGGAGGCACGAGCAGTACTTC
TRBV7-6	.	.	TRBJ2-1	CASSLRVETFEQFF	TGTGCCAGCAGCCTCCGCGTAGAGACGTTTGAGCAGTTCTTC
TRBV7-9	.	.	TRBJ2-7	CASSLEGDTDEQYF	TGTGCCAGCAGCTTAGAGGGGGACACTGACGAGCAGTACTTC
TRBV7-3	.	many	TRBJ2-5	CASSLRIGEQETQYF	TGTGCCAGCAGCTTAAGAATAGGGGAGCAAGAGACCCAGTACTTC
TRBV24-1	.	few	TRBJ2-2	CATSDSNEENTGELFF	TGTGCCACCAGTGATAGTAATGAGGAGAACACCGGGGAGCTGTTTTTT
TRBV27	.	few	TRBJ2-7	CASSLKQSSYEQYF	TGTGCCAGCAGTTTAAAACAGAGCTCCTACGAGCAGTACTTC
TRBV4-1	TRBD1	.	TRBJ2-3	CASSQPETGGTDTQYF	TGCGCCAGCAGCCAACCCGAGACAGGGGGAACAGATACGCAGTATTTT
TRBV2	.	.	TRBJ2-7	CASSDRAGSSHEQYF	TGTGCCAGCAGTGATCGGGCAGGGAGTAGCCACGAGCAGTACTTC
TRBV11-2	TRBD2	.	TRBJ2-1	CASSLGVAGAASEQFF	TGTGCCAGCAGCTTAGGGGTAGCGGGGGCCGCCTCTGAGCAGTTCTTC
TRBV24-1	TRBD2	.	TRBJ2-1	CATSETTSGDYNEQFF	TGTGCCACCAGTGAAACGACTAGCGGGGATTACAATGAGCAGTTCTTC
TRBV11-2	TRBD2	.	TRBJ2-7	CASSLARTSGESYEQYF	TGTGCCAGCAGCTTAGCGAGGACTAGCGGGGAGTCCTACGAGCAGTACTTC
TRBV27	.	.	TRBJ2-7	CASSGPGSYEQYF	TGTGCCAGCAGTGGTCCCGGCTCCTACGAGCAGTACTTC
TRBV7-8	TRBD2	few	TRBJ2-1	CASSLVGGSSYNEQFF	TGTGCCAGCAGCTTAGTCGGGGGGAGCTCCTACAATGAGCAGTTCTTC
TRBV7-8	.	many	TRBJ1-3	CASSLAEVRSGNTIYF	TGTGCCAGCAGCTTAGCGGAGGTTCGCTCTGGAAACACCATATATTTT
TRBV7-9	.	few	TRBJ1-2	CASSFGQLGDYGYTF	TGTGCCAGCAGCTTTGGGCAATTAGGGGACTATGGCTACACCTTC
TRBV14	.	once	TRBJ2-7	CASADGEYNEQYF	TGTGCCAGTGCCGACGGGGAATACAACGAGCAGTACTTC
TRBV7-3	TRBD2	few	TRBJ2-5	CASSTSGVGETQYF	TGTGCCAGCAGTACTAGCGGCGTCGGAGAGACCCAGTACTTC